The clone carrying this TCR beta chain was observed a few times. Its antigen is not known. V lost 8 bases, J lost 4 bases, and 7 bases stayed unmatched. The length of the CDR3 is 13 residues. Germline V gene sequence: CDR1 MNHEY, CDR2 SMNVEV (reference sequence). The sample is drawn from a study of Graves' ophthalmopathy and Graves' hyperthyroidism. Study-level information: The study drew peripheral blood at initial diagnosis, before any treatment.

The PBMC fraction was derived from about 9.5 ml of fresh peripheral blood. Whole-study findings and limits: A majority of expanded thyroid clonotypes exceeding 0.001 frequency were likewise present in blood. Ophthalmopathy cases were distinguished from stable hyperthyroidism by a 13-signature model, reaching around 88% sensitivity and about 81% specificity.

RNA transcripts were the source from which TCR beta CDR3 regions were amplified. Following a first-round RT-PCR that used HTBI primers, a second-round multiplex PCR was carried out. TCRdb ran MiXCR on the multiplex PCR reads and lists one entry per CDR3 protein. The profile shows about 640,000 distinct CDR3 sequences, about 40% of them singletons. The TCR was taken from an adult man with Graves' ophthalmopathy. What was sequenced was peripheral blood. V gene TRBV27 combines with J gene TRBJ1-2, with 7 bases lining up with TRBD1. The CDR3 bases are TGTGCCAGCGGATTCAGGGGGAGCTATGGCTACACCTTC. Its protein is CASGFRGSYGYTF.